A selection of T cell receptor beta chains follows, all from one sample in a study of early stage breast cancer tumors. Libraries were prepared by immunoSEQ multiplex PCR; TCRdb keeps only in-frame clonotypes and omits some of them. Seen here are several thousand clones, 78% observed once, and the top ten hold approximately 10%. The material sequenced was normal breast tissue next to the tumor. These receptor sequences come from a person aged 70 to 80 with breast cancer. CDR3s include the opening cysteine and the closing phenylalanine or tryptophan. A D gene is named only where the DNA matches it firmly. Expanded clones are given a class, and other clones once, few, many or no size at all.

cdr3_nt cdr3_aa v_call d_call j_call clone_size
TGCAGTGCTCTAAGACGGGACGAGCAGTACTTC CSALRRDEQYF TRBV20-1 . TRBJ2-7 .
TGTGCCAGCAGCTTAGTCACGAGGCCCTATGGCTACACCTTC CASSLVTRPYGYTF TRBV7-8 . TRBJ1-2 .
TGCAGCGTTGAATACGTGCGGGCTAGCGGGGTCTCCGAGCAGTTCTTC CSVEYVRASGVSEQFF TRBV29-1 TRBD2 TRBJ2-1 .
TGTGCCAGCAGACCCGGTCCCCAACAAGAGACCCAGTACTTC CASRPGPQQETQYF TRBV14 . TRBJ2-5 .
TGTGCCAGCAAACTTTGGGAGACCCAGTACTTC CASKLWETQYF TRBV11-2 . TRBJ2-5 .
TGTGCCAGCAGCCAAGAACCGGTAGGGGCCGGCATGGAGACCCAGTACTTC CASSQEPVGAGMETQYF TRBV4-2 . TRBJ2-5 .
TGTGCCAGCAGCTTAGCTGTGGGTACGGGCGGGGAGCTGTTTTTT CASSLAVGTGGELFF TRBV7-9 . TRBJ2-2 .
TGCGCCAGCAGCTTGCCGCTAGCGGGAGCGGGCGGGGAGCTGTTTTTT CASSLPLAGAGGELFF TRBV5-1 TRBD2 TRBJ2-2 .
TGCAGCGTTTCCCCGCAGGGTTATGAAAAACTGTTTTTT CSVSPQGYEKLFF TRBV29-1 . TRBJ1-4 once
TGTGCCAGCAGCTTTGGGGGCGCCGAGGAAAAACTGTTTTTT CASSFGGAEEKLFF TRBV11-2 . TRBJ1-4 .
TGTGCCAGTAGTATCGGGAATTCACCCCTCCACTTT CASSIGNSPLHF TRBV19 . TRBJ1-6 .